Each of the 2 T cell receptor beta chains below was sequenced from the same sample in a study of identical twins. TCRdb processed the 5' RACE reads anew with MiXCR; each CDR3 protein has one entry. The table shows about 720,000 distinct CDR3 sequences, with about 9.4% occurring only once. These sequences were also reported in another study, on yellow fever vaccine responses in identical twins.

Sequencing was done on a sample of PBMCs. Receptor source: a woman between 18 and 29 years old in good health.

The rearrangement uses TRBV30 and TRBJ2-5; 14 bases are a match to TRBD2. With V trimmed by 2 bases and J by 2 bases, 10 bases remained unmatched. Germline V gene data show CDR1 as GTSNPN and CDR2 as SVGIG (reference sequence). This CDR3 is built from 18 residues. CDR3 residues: CAWSRGTSGGRSQETQYF. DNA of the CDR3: TGTGCCTGGAGTAGGGGGACTAGCGGGGGAAGGAGTCAAGAGACCCAGTACTTC.

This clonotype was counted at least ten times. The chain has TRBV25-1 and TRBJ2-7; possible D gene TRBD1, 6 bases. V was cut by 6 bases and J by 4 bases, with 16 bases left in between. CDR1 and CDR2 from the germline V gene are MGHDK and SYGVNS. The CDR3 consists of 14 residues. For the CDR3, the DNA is TGTGCCAGCAGCCTTTCCAGGGGAAAGTACGAGCAGTACTTC. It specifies CASSLSRGKYEQYF.